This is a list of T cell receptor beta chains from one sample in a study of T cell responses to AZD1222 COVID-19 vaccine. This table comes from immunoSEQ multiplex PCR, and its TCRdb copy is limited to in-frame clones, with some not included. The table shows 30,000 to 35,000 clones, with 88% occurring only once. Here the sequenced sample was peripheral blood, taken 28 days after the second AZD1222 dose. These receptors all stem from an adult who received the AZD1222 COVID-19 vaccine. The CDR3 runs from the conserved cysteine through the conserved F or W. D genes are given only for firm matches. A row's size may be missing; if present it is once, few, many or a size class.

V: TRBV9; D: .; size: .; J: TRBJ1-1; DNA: TGTGCCAGCAGCGTAGGTTCTTGGAACACTGAAGCTTTCTTT; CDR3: CASSVGSWNTEAFF
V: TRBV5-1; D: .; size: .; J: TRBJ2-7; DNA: TGCGCCAGCAGCTTGGGTCCAAGCCTCTACGAGCAGTACTTC; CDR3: CASSLGPSLYEQYF
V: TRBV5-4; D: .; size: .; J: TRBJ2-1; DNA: TGTGCCAGCAGTTACAGCAATGAGCAGTTCTTC; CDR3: CASSYSNEQFF
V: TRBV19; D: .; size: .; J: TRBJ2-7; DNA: TGTGCCAGTAGTCCCCGAGGGGGTACCTACGAGCAGTACTTC; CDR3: CASSPRGGTYEQYF
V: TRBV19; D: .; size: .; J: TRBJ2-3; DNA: TGTGCCAGTAGTATAGTAGCAGGGGAGTCAGATACGCAGTATTTT; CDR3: CASSIVAGESDTQYF
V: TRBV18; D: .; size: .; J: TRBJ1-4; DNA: TGTGCCAGCTCCCTAAATGGGGTTCGGGAAAAACTGTTTTTT; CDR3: CASSLNGVREKLFF
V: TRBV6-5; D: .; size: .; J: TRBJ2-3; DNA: TGTGCCAGCAGTAAAACAGACCGTCAGGATACGCAGTATTTT; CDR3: CASSKTDRQDTQYF
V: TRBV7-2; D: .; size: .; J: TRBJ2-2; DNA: TGTGCCAGCAGACCACCGGGGGGGACAGGGTTATTCAGGGAGCTGTTTTTT; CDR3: CASRPPGGTGLFRELFF
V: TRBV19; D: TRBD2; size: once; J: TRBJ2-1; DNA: TGTGCCAGTAGTATATTCGGGGGGGCCTACAATGAGCAGTTCTTC; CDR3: CASSIFGGAYNEQFF
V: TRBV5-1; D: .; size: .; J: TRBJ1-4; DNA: TGCGCCAGCAGCTTGGTGTGGCAAACCAATAATGAAAAACTGTTTTTT; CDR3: CASSLVWQTNNEKLFF
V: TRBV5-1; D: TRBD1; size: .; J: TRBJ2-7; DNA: TGCGCCAGCCGACAGGGCAGCGGAAAGGAGTACTTC; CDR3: CASRQGSGKEYF
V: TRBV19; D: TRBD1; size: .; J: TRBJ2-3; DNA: TGTGCCAGTAGTATAAAAGGTGGGGGCAGGGGGCTAGAAGATACGCAGTATTTT; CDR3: CASSIKGGGRGLEDTQYF
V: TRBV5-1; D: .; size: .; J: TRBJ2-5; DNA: TGCGCCAGCAGCTTGTCCGTGGGGGGAGAGACCCAGTACTTC; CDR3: CASSLSVGGETQYF
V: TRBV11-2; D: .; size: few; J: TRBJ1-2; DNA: TGTGCCAGCAGCTCTATCCGGGACGGATATGGCTACACCTTC; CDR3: CASSSIRDGYGYTF
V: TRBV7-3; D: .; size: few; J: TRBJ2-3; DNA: TGTGCCAGCAGCTTAAGTCTGTCGGCCCCGGGGCAGTATTTT; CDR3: CASSLSLSAPGQYF
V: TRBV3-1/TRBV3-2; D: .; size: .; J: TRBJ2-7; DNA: TGTGCCTCCGGTGGAAGTGACTACGAGCAGTACTTC; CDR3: CASGGSDYEQYF
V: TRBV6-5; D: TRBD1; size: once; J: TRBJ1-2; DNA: TGTGCCAGCAGTAAGGGACAGGATTATGGCTACACCTTC; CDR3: CASSKGQDYGYTF
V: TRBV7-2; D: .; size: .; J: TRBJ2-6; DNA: TGTGCCAGCAGCTGGACAGTATCTGGGGCCAACGTCCTGACTTTC; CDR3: CASSWTVSGANVLTF
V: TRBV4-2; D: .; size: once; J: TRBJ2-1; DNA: TGTGCCAGCAGCCAAGACTCCATCCGAGGCTCCTACAATGAGCAGTTCTTC; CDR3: CASSQDSIRGSYNEQFF
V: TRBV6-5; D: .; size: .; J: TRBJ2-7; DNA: TGTGCCAGCAGGTGGGGTCGAGAGGCCTACGAGCAGTACTTC; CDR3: CASRWGREAYEQYF
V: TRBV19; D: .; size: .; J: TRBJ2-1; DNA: TGTGCCAGTACACAGGGATACAATGAGCAGTTCTTC; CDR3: CASTQGYNEQFF
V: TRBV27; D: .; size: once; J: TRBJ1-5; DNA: TGTGCCAGCAAGGGAGGGTATAGCAATCAGCCCCAGCATTTT; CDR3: CASKGGYSNQPQHF
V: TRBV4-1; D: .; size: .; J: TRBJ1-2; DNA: TGCGCCAGCAGCCCAGGGGCGGGGGTGGCTTATGGCTACACCTTC; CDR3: CASSPGAGVAYGYTF
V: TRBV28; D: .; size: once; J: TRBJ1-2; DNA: TGTGCCAGCAGCCCGCCAGGGACTTTGGGATCCCTCTATGGCTACACCTTC; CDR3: CASSPPGTLGSLYGYTF
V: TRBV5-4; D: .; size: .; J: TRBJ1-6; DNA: TGTGCCAGCAGCGAACCGAGAACTACAAATTCACCCCTCCACTTT; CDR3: CASSEPRTTNSPLHF
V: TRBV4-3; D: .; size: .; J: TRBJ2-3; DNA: TGCGCCAGCAGCCAAGGGCCTCCGGGGGCAGATACGCAGTATTTT; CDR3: CASSQGPPGADTQYF
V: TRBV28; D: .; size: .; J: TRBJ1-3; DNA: TGTGCCAGCGTCAAGCACTCTGGAAACACCATATATTTT; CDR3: CASVKHSGNTIYF
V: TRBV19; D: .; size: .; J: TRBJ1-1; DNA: TGTGCCAGTAGTAGTCAGGGGAGGACTGAAGCTTTCTTT; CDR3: CASSSQGRTEAFF
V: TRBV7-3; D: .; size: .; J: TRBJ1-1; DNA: TGTGCCAGCAGCTTGCAGGGGAGTATGAACACTGAAGCTTTCTTT; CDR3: CASSLQGSMNTEAFF
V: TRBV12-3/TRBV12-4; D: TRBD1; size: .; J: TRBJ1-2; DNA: TGTGCCAGCGGGACAGGGAACTATGGCTACACCTTC; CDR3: CASGTGNYGYTF
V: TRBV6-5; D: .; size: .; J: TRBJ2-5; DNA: TGTGCCAGCAGTTACGCCTCGAGGGGGGTCGAGACCCAGTACTTC; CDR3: CASSYASRGVETQYF
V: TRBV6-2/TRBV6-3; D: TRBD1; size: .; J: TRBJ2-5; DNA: TGTGCCAGCAGTCCCCGGGACAGGGCCCCTACCCAGTACTTC; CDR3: CASSPRDRAPTQYF
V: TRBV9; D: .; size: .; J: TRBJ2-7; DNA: TGTGCCAGCAGCGTACGGTCAGGGTCCTACGAGCAGTACTTC; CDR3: CASSVRSGSYEQYF
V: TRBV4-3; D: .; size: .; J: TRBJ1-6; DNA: TGCGCCAGCAGCCAAGACTATAATTCACCCCTCCACTTT; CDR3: CASSQDYNSPLHF
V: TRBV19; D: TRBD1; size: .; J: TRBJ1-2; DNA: TGTGCCAGTAGTCGGACAGGGAGAGGGTATGGCTACACCTTC; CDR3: CASSRTGRGYGYTF
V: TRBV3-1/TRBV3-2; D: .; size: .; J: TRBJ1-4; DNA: TGTGCCAGCAGCCAAGAAGGAGGGTGGGGTGAAAAACTGTTTTTT; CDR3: CASSQEGGWGEKLFF
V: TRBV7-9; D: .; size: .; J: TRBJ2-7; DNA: TGTGCCAGCAGCCCAGCAGGGTTTGGATTCGAGCAGTACTTC; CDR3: CASSPAGFGFEQYF
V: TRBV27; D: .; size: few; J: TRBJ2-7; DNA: TGTGCCAGCAGTCCGGTGCGGGGCTACGAGCAGTACTTC; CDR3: CASSPVRGYEQYF
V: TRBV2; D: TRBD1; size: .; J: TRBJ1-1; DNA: TGTGCCAGCATTGAGGGGGCGGTAAGCACTGAAGCTTTCTTT; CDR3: CASIEGAVSTEAFF
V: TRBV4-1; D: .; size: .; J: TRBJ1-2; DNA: TGCGCCAGCAGCCAAGTAGGGGGATGGAACTATGGCTACACCTTC; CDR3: CASSQVGGWNYGYTF
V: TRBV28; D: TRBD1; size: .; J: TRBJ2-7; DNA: TGTGCCAGCAGTCCACGACAGGGGGCCTACGAGCAGTACTTC; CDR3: CASSPRQGAYEQYF
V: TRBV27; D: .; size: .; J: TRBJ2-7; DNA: TGTGCCAGCAGTTCCGGGAAAGGCTCCTACGAGCAGTACTTC; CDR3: CASSSGKGSYEQYF
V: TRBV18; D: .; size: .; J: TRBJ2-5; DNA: TGTGCCAGCTCAACGCCGGCCCAAGAGACCCAGTACTTC; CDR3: CASSTPAQETQYF
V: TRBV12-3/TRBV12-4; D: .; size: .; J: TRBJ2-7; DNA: TGTGCCAGCACCCAAGTCGGGGTTGTGCAGTACTTC; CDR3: CASTQVGVVQYF
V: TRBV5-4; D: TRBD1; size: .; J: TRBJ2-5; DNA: TGTGCCAGCAGCGCAATGGACAGGGATCAAGAGATCCAGTACTTC; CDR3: CASSAMDRDQEIQYF
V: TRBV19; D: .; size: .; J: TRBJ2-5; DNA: TGTGCCAGTAGTTCCCAGGGGCATCAAGAGACCCAGTACTTC; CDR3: CASSSQGHQETQYF
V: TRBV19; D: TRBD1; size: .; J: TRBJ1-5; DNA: TGTGCCAGTAGTATATCGGACAGGGGGCCTAGCAATCAGCCCCAGCATTTT; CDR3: CASSISDRGPSNQPQHF
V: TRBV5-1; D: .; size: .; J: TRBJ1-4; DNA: TGCGCCAGCAGCTTGATCGGCCAGAGTAATGAAAAACTGTTTTTT; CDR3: CASSLIGQSNEKLFF
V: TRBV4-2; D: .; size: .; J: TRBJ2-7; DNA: TGTGCCAGCCGAAATAACGGGGCCTACGAGCAGTACTTC; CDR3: CASRNNGAYEQYF
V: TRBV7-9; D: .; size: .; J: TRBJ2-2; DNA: TGTGCCAGCAGCTCAGCCCCGGGACGAGGGACCGGGGAGCTGTTTTTT; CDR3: CASSSAPGRGTGELFF
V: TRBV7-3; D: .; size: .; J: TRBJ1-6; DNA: TGTGCCAGCAGCTTAGACTCCTATAATTCACCCCTCCACTTT; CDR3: CASSLDSYNSPLHF
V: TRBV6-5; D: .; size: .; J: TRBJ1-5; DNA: TGTGCCAGCAGTTACCGGGGCACGCTAGGGACCCAGCATTTT; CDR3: CASSYRGTLGTQHF
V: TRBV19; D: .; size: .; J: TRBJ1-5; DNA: TGTGCCAGTAAGGAGGGGGGAAGACAGCCCCAGCATTTT; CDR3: CASKEGGRQPQHF
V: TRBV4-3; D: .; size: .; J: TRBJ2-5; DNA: TGCGCCAGCAGCCAAGACAGGTACGAGACCCAGTACTTC; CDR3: CASSQDRYETQYF
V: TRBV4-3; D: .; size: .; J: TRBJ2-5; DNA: TGCGCCAGCAGCCAAGATCTAGGGGCAGGGCAAGAGACCCAGTACTTC; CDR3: CASSQDLGAGQETQYF